This record concerns one TCR beta chain sequence. MiXCR, applied by TCRdb to the reads, yields one record per CDR3 protein. The top ten hold 13% of the sample, which has around 530,000 distinct CDR3 sequences, approximately 25% seen once. This sample stems from a study of T cell repertoires in cytomegalovirus infection. Overall study: Indicated by public TCR beta signatures were CMV infection and matching HLA type.

Per the germline V gene, CDR1 is DFQATT and CDR2 is SNEGSKA (reference sequence). The CDR3 is 15 residues long. Trimming cost V 6 bases and J 1 base, with 16 bases left between them. This sequence was found in a human donor in good health (CMV status not recorded). Some clones in this sample may be carry-over from other donors' samples. Input material: PBMCs. V usage is TRBV20-1 and J usage is TRBJ2-4; maybe TRBD2 (5 bases). This chain's CDR3 is CSANPRGRAKNIQYF. The CDR3 DNA follows: TGCAGTGCGAATCCTAGAGGGCGGGCCAAAAACATTCAGTACTTC.